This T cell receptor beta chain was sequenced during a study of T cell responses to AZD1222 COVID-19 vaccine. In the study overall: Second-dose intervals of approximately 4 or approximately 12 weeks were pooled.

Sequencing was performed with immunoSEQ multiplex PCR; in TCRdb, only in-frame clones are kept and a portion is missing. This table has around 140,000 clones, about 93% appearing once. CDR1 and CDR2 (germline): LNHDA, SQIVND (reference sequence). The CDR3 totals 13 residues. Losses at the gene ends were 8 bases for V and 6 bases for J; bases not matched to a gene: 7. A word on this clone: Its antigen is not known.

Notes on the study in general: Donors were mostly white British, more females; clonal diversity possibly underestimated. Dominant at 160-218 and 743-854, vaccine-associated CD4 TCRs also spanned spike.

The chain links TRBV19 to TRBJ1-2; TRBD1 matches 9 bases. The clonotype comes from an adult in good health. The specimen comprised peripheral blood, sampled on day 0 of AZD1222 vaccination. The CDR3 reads CASGTGYIDGYTF. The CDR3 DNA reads TGTGCCAGTGGGACAGGGTATATTGATGGCTACACCTTC.